These 10 T cell receptor beta chains share one sample of origin, sequenced in a study of T cell repertoires in cytomegalovirus infection (dated by TCRdb to between 2018 and 2021). These receptors have no identified antigens. The instrument was an Illumina HiSeq 1500. The raw public reads went through TCRdb reprocessing: fastp at Q25, MiXCR clone calling, in-frame beta chains kept. Each entry merges the rows of one CDR3 protein and shows their most common DNA and genes. In this sample the table shows around 750,000 distinct CDR3 sequences, roughly 33% of which occur a single time. Over 10% of the sample belongs to the ten largest clones. The treatment or condition label for this specimen denotes: in vitro stimulation with specific CMV peptide epitopes to enrich CMV-specific T cells. The sample was cultured CD8+ T cells from PBMCs, taken from culture after CMV antigen stimulation. These receptors all stem from a human donor in good health (CMV status not recorded). Some clones in this sample may be carry-over from other donors' samples.

The CDR3 nucleotides read TGTGCCAGCACCCCCATCCGGGGTCCCACCGGGGAGCTGTTTTTT. Protein product: CASTPIRGPTGELFF. The chain uses TRBV6-1 and TRBJ2-2; tentatively, D is TRBD2 (5 bases). Trimming stripped 7 bases from V and 4 bases from J, with 16 bases between. The CDR3 is 15 amino acids. CDR1 is MNHNS, CDR2 SASEGT, per germline.

This clonotype was seen a few times. This rearrangement joins TRBV7-9 to TRBJ2-3; a possible D gene is TRBD2 (7 bases). Germline values: CDR1 SEHNR, CDR2 FQNEAQ (reference sequence). The germline V and J ends were trimmed by 3 bases and 3 bases, with 16 bases remaining between them. This CDR3 has 16 amino acids. The CDR3 is CASSLVDGRGTDTQYF. The CDR3 coding sequence is TGTGCCAGCAGCTTGGTCGATGGGAGGGGGACAGATACGCAGTATTTT.

The rearrangement joins TRBV6-2 or TRBV6-3 to TRBJ2-7; D possibly uses TRBD1 or TRBD2 (5 bases each). The V end lost 0 bases, the J end lost 4 bases, and 13 bases lay between the germline ends. This CDR3 region has 15 residues. Per germline, CDR1 MNHEY and CDR2 SVGEGT. DNA of the CDR3: TGTGCCAGCAGTTACTCGAGGGGCAGGGCGTACGAGCAGTACGTC. Its protein is CASSYSRGRAYEQYV.

This clonotype has more than one count but fewer than ten. J is TRBJ2-3 and V is TRBV7-8; tentative D call: TRBD1 (5 bases). Trimming took 2 bases from V and 12 from J, leaving 9 bases between them. Germline assignment: CDR1 SGHVS and CDR2 FQNEAQ. The length of the CDR3 is 11 residues. This CDR3 is CASSLTGLQYF. CDR3 bases: TGTGCCAGCAGCTTAACAGGTTTACAGTATTTT.

This clonotype was counted only a few times. This chain connects TRBV27 to TRBJ1-2, with a possible D match to TRBD1 (6 bases). From germline, CDR1 is MNHEY and CDR2 SMNVEV (reference sequence). V lost 5 bases and J 5 bases, leaving 18 bases between the germline ends. This CDR3 is 15 amino acids long. CDR3 region: CASSPRRGAGYGYTF. CDR3 bases: TGTGCCAGCAGTCCCCGGCGGGGGGCAGGGTATGGCTACACCTTC.

CDR3 sequence reads: CASSEFPGGEQFF. In DNA, the CDR3 is TGTGCCAGCAGTGAATTCCCCGGTGGTGAGCAGTTCTTC. V is TRBV6-1 and J is TRBJ2-1; D gene uncertain. This CDR3 region has 13 residues. V dropped 2 bases and J dropped 9 bases, with 11 bases sitting between them. Germline CDR1 MNHNS, CDR2 SASEGT.

V is TRBV12-5 and J is TRBJ1-2; perhaps TRBD1 as D (5 bases). The CDR3 runs to 12 residues. The V gene's germline CDR1 is LGHNT and CDR2 FRNRAP. Trimming pared 7 bases from V and 8 bases from J, leaving 14 bases between. DNA of the CDR3: TGTGCTAGTGCCCTGGAGAGGGGAGGCTACACCTTC. Residues: CASALERGGYTF. The variable domain in full, completed from reference TRBV12-5 and TRBJ1-2, reads DARVTQTPRHKVTEMGQEVTMRCQPILGHNTVFWYRQTMMQGLELLAYFRNRAPLDDSGMPKDRFSAEMPDATLATLKIQPSEPRDSAVYFCASALERGGYTFGSGTRLTVV.

This clonotype was detected once. Lacking the conserved final phenylalanine or tryptophan, this CDR3 likely reflects a read error. This rearrangement joins TRBV15 to TRBJ2-7, with 7 bases identical to TRBD1. The V segment lost 8 bases and the J segment 2 bases; nucleotides outside the gene matches: 9. The CDR3 sequence is 14 residues long. The germline gives CDR1 LNHNV, CDR2 YYDKDF (reference sequence). The CDR3 protein is CATRMYRGAYEQYA. In DNA form, the CDR3 reads TGTGCCACCCGAATGTACAGGGGAGCCTACGAGCAGTACGCC.

This clonotype has only a few counts. This chain links TRBV4-3 with TRBJ2-5, with 14 bases that match TRBD2. The CDR3 is 16 residues long. The V and J ends lost 3 bases and 5 bases, in that order; junction bases with no gene match: 5. The germline V gene has CDR1 LGHNA and CDR2 YSLEER. CDR3 sequence: CASSHWTSGGMETQYF. CDR3 nucleotide sequence: TGCGCCAGCAGCCACTGGACTAGCGGGGGGATGGAGACCCAGTACTTC.

The rearrangement links TRBV12-3 or TRBV12-4 to TRBJ2-7; 9 bases are shared with TRBD1. There are 15 residues in the CDR3. The V and J ends lost 4 bases and 3 bases, in that order; junction bases with no gene match: 7. CDR3 residues: CASSSPGQGFYEQYV. CDR3 bases: TGTGCCAGCAGTTCCCCGGGACAGGGTTTCTACGAGCAGTACGTC.